The entry that follows covers one T cell receptor (beta chain) sequence. By sample share, this clonotype is large (0.1 to 1%). Its cognate antigen has yet to be identified. Base qualities are missing; no much larger clone stands one base away. The data derive from a study of liver allograft versus peripheral blood T cells (dated by TCRdb to 2019 to 2021). Turning to the overall study: In liver transplant recipients, the study looked at T cell receptor repertoires in the peripheral blood and set them against the repertoires found within the transplanted livers. The paper as a whole reports these results and caveats: According to the report, the T cell receptor repertoires detected in peripheral blood were different from the repertoires found inside liver allografts.

The instrument was an Illumina MiSeq. TCRdb ran its own pipeline on the public reads, namely fastp trimming at Q25 and MiXCR clone calling, and kept in-frame beta chains. Merged by CDR3 protein, the rows form single entries marked with the most common genes and DNA. The sample table holds approximately 620 distinct CDR3 sequences, of which approximately 15% were seen once. The top ten clones comprise 15% to 20% of the sample. The germline V gene supplies CDR1 ENHRY and CDR2 SYGVKD. V gives up 5 bases and J gives up 0 bases, and the segment between their germline ends measures 14 bases. Inclusive of the bounding cysteine and phenylalanine, the CDR3 is 16 residues long. Solely the CDR3 DNA is kept, with 48 bases framed from the first base.

The sequence joins TRBV10-3 to TRBJ1-3; the best D guess is TRBD1, with 5 bases matching. The receptor comes from a human patient who had a liver transplant. The graft donor may be the source of some T cells after a transplant. The DNA is TGTGCCATCAGTCAAGCAGGGACGGCCTCTGGAAACACCATATATTTT. Its product reads: CAISQAGTASGNTIYF.